This TCR beta chain was captured by sequencing in a study of blood T cell repertoires in COVID-19. Clones were sequenced by immunoSEQ multiplex PCR, and TCRdb holds only the in-frame ones, with some missing. The table includes 300,000 to 450,000 clones, approximately 81% detected once. In germline, CDR1 is LGHDT, CDR2 YNNKEL (reference sequence). Trimming stripped 6 bases from V and 1 base from J, with 12 bases between. The CDR3 runs 15 residues. The V gene is TRBV3-1 (or the pseudogene TRBV3-2), the J gene TRBJ2-2, with a possible D match to TRBD1 (6 bases). This TCR came from a woman aged 18-29 years with acute or convalescent COVID-19. Sequenced input: peripheral blood. CDR3 region: CASSLKDRNTGELFF. Here the CDR3 DNA reads TGTGCCAGCAGTCTTAAGGACAGGAACACCGGGGAGCTGTTTTTT.